This TCR beta chain was recovered during a study of circulating CD8 cells and anti-PD-1 response in melanoma. Live CD3+CD8+TCRalphabeta+ cells were sorted into four subsets by PD-1 and/or TIGIT. Trimming took off 1 base at V and 4 bases at J, with 12 bases between the two ends. The CDR3 has 15 residues. Germline CDR1 SGHKS, CDR2 YYEKEE (reference sequence). TCR libraries were prepared from approximately 15 ng of total RNA with the QIAseq Immune Repertoire TCR panel. TCRdb reprocessed the reads via MiXCR and lists one record per CDR3 protein. The table has roughly 320 distinct CDR3 sequences, more than 9% seen once; the top ten hold less than 45%. This clonotype is large by share.

The V call is TRBV5-5, the J call TRBJ2-1, with a weak D call TRBD2 (5 bases). This sequence originates from a human donor with melanoma. The donor label of this sample is uncertain. Some clones in this sample may be carry-over from other donors' samples. This specimen was CD8+ T cells from PBMCs, taken at baseline or after one month of anti-PD-1 therapy (not recorded which). The CDR3 DNA is TGTGCCAGCAGCTTGCAGTCCGAGGGATACAATGAGCAGTTCTTC. It is translated as CASSLQSEGYNEQFF.